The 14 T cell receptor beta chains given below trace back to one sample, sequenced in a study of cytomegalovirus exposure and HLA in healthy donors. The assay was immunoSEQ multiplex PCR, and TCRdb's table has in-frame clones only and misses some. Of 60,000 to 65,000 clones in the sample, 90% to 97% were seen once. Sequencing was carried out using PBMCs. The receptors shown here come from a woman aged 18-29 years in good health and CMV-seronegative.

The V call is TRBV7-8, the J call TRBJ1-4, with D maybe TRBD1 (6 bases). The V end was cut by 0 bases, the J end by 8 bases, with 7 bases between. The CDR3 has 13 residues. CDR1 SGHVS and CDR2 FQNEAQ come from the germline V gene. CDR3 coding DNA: TGTGCCAGCAGCTTAGCGGGGGCGGAAAAACTGTTTTTT. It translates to CASSLAGAEKLFF. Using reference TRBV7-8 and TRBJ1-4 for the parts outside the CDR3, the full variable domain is GAGVSQSPRYKVAKRGQDVALRCDPISGHVSLFWYQQALGQGPEFLTYFQNEAQLDKSGLPSDRFFAERPEGSVSTLKIQRTQQEDSAVYLCASSLAGAEKLFFGSGTQLSVL.

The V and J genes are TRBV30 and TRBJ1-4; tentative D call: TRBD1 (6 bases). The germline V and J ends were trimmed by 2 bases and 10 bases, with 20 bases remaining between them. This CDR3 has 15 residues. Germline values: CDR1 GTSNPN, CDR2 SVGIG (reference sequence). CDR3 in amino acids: CAWSPRTGSRVKLFF. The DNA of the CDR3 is TGTGCCTGGAGTCCACGAACAGGGAGTCGGGTAAAACTGTTTTTT.

In DNA, the CDR3 is TGTGCCAGCAGTTTAGTCACAGGGCATGAACTGTTTTTT. It encodes CASSLVTGHELFF. The gene calls are TRBV28 and TRBJ1-4; weak D call: TRBD1 (6 bases). Per germline, CDR1 MDHEN and CDR2 SYDVKM. CDR3 length: 13 residues. Trimming cost V 2 bases and J 12 bases, with 13 bases left between them.

The CDR3 spells CASSGQGQFSEQYF. The DNA of the CDR3 is TGTGCCAGCAGCGGCCAGGGGCAGTTTAGCGAGCAGTACTTC. The gene calls are TRBV11-2 and TRBJ2-7; D is possibly TRBD1 (6 bases). The CDR3 consists of 14 residues. V was clipped by 5 bases and J by 6 bases, with 17 bases between them. The germline V gene has CDR1 SGHAT and CDR2 FQNNGV.

CDR3 loop: CASSLPQETQYF. The CDR3 DNA is TGTGCCAGCAGCTTGCCTCAAGAGACCCAGTACTTC. The chain recombines TRBV5-6 with TRBJ2-5; D not certain. Germline V gene data show CDR1 as SGHDT and CDR2 as YYEEEE. V was clipped by 1 base and J by 2 bases, with 3 bases between them. The CDR3 is made up of 12 amino acids.

CDR3 nucleotide sequence: TGTGCCAGCTCGCGAGGACAGGGGTTCTCCTACAATGAGCAGTTCTTC. Residues: CASSRGQGFSYNEQFF. The rearrangement joins TRBV18 to TRBJ2-1, with 9 bases matching TRBD1. This CDR3 is 16 amino acids long. The ends lost 6 bases at V and 0 bases at J; junction bases unmatched: 6. Germline values: CDR1 KGHSH, CDR2 LQKENI.

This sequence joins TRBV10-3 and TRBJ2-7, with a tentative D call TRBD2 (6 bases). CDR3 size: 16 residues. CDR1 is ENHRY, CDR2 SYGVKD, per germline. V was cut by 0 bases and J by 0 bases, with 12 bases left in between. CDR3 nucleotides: TGTGCCATCAGTGAGTCGTTCGGACTAATCTCCTACGAGCAGTACTTC. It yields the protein CAISESFGLISYEQYF.

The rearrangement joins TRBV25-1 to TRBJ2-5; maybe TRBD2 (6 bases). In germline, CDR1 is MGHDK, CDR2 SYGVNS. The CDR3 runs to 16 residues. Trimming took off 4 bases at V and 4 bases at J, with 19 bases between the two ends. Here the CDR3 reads CASSGLDGAGGETQYF. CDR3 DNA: TGTGCCAGCAGTGGCCTGGACGGGGCCGGGGGAGAGACCCAGTACTTC.

The CDR3 protein is CAISGVTGAGVADTQYF. CDR3 DNA sequence: TGTGCCATCAGTGGTGTCACTGGGGCGGGAGTGGCAGATACGCAGTATTTT. The chain has TRBV10-3 and TRBJ2-3; TRBD2 agrees at 7 bases. Germline loops: CDR1 ENHRY, CDR2 SYGVKD. The CDR3 sequence is 17 residues long. Germline trimming cut 4 bases from V and 4 bases from J; bases unmatched to any gene: 14.

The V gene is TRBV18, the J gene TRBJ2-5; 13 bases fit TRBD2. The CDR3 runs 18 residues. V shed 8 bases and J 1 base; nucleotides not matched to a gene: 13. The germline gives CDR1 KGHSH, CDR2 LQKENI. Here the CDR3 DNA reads TGTGCCAGCGCGGCGCGACTAGCGGGGGGCACCCCCCAAGAGACCCAGTACTTC. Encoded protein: CASAARLAGGTPQETQYF.

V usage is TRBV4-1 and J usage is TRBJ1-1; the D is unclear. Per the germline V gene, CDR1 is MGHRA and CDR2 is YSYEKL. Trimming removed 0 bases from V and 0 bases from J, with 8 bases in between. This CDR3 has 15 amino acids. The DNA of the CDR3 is TGCGCCAGCAGCCAAGAGCCCCAGTTGAACACTGAAGCTTTCTTT. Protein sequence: CASSQEPQLNTEAFF.

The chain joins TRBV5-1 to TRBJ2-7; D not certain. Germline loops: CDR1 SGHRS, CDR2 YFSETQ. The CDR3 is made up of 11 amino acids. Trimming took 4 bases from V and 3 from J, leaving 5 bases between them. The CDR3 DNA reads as TGCGCCAGCAGCCGCGGCTACGAGCAGTACTTC. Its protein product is CASSRGYEQYF.

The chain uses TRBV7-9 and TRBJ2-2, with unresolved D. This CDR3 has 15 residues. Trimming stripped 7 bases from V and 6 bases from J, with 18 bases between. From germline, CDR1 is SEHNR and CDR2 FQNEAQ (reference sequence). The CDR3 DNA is TGTGCCAGCATTGAGGCTGGTAGCATGGCCGGGGAGCTGTTTTTT. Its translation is CASIEAGSMAGELFF. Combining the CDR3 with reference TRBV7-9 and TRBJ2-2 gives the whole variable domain DTGVSQNPRHKITKRGQNVTFRCDPISEHNRLYWYRQTLGQGPEFLTYFQNEAQLEKSRLLSDRFSAERPKGSFSTLEIQRTEQGDSAMYLCASIEAGSMAGELFFGEGSRLTVL.

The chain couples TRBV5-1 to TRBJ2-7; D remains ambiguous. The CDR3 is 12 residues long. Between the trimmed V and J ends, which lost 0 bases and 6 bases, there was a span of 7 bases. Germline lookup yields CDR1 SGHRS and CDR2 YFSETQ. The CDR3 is CASSLGLGEQYF. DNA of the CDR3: TGCGCCAGCAGCTTGGGTCTAGGCGAGCAGTACTTC. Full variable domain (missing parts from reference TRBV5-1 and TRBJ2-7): KAGVTQTPRYLIKTRGQQVTLSCSPISGHRSVSWYQQTPGQGLQFLFEYFSETQRNKGNFPGRFSGRQFSNSRSEMNVSTLELGDSALYLCASSLGLGEQYFGPGTRLTVT.